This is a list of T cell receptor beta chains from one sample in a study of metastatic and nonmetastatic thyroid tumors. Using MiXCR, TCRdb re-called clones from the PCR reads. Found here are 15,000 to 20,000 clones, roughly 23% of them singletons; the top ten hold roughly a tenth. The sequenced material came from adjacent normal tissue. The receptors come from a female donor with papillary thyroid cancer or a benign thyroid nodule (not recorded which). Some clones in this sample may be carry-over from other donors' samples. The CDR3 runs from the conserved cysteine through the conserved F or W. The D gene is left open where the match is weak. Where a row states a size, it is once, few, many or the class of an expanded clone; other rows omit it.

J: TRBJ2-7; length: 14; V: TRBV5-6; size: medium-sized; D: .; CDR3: CASSFLTGSYEQYF; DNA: TGTGCCAGCAGCTTCCTGACAGGTTCCTACGAGCAGTACTTC
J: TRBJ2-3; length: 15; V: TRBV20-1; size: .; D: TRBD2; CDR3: CSASGTSATGDTQYF; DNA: TGCAGTGCATCCGGGACTAGCGCCACAGGAGATACGCAGTATTTT
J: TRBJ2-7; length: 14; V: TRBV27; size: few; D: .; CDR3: CASRSGLLSYEQYF; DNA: TGTGCCAGCAGAAGCGGGCTGCTCTCCTACGAGCAGTACTTC
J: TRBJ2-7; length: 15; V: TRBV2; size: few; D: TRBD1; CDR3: CASSENYRGSGEQYF; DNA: TGTGCCAGCAGTGAAAATTACAGGGGGTCTGGGGAGCAGTACTTC
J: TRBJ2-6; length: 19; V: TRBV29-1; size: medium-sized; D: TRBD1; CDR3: CSVEGNTGTGGFGANVLTF; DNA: TGCAGCGTTGAGGGGAATACCGGGACAGGGGGCTTTGGGGCCAACGTCCTGACTTTC
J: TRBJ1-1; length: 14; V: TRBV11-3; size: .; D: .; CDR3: CASSFKLLNTEAFF; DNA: TGTGCCAGCAGCTTTAAGCTCCTGAACACTGAAGCTTTCTTT
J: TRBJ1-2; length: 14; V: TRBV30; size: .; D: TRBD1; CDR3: CAWSGGQGAYGYTF; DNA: TGTGCCTGGAGTGGGGGACAGGGTGCATATGGCTACACCTTC
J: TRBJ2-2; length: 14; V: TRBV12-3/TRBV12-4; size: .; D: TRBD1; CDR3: CASSWTGDTGELFF; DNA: TGTGCCAGCAGCTGGACAGGGGACACCGGGGAGCTGTTTTTT
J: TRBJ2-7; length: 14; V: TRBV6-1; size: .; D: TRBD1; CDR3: CASSPDRGSYEQYF; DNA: TGTGCCAGCAGCCCCGACAGGGGCAGCTACGAGCAGTACTTC
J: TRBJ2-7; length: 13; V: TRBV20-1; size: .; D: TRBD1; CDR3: CSAPGQVDYEQYF; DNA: TGCAGTGCGCCGGGACAGGTCGACTACGAGCAGTACTTC
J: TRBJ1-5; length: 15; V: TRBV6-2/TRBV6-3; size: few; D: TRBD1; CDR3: CASSYSTGEDQPQHF; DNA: TGTGCCAGCAGTTACTCGACAGGGGAGGATCAGCCCCAGCATTTT
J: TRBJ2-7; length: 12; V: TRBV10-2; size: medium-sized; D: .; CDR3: CASSRSVNEQYF; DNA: TGCGCCAGCAGTCGAAGCGTAAACGAGCAGTACTTC
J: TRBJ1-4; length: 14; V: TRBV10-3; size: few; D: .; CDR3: CAISERGNNEKLFF; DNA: TGTGCCATCAGTGAGCGGGGAAATAATGAAAAACTGTTTTTT
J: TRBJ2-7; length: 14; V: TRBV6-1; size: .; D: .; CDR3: CASHPSGQGYEQYF; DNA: TGTGCCAGCCATCCTTCAGGACAAGGTTACGAGCAGTACTTC
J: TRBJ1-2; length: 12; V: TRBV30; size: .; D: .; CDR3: CAWSGPGYGYTF; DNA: TGTGCCTGGAGTGGGCCGGGCTATGGCTACACCTTC
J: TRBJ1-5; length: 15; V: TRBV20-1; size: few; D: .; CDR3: CSASRGGASNQPQHF; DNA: TGCAGTGCTAGCCGGGGGGGGGCGAGCAATCAGCCCCAGCATTTT
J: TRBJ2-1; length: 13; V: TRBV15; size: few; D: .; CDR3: CATSLRRGDEQFF; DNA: TGTGCCACCAGCTTGAGAAGGGGAGATGAGCAGTTCTTC
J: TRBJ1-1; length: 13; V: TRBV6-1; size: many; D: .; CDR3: CAGERLINTEAFF; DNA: TGTGCCGGCGAAAGGCTCATAAACACTGAAGCTTTCTTT
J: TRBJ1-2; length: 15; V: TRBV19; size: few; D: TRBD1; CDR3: CASSMARQGLYGYTF; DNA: TGTGCCAGTAGTATGGCCCGACAGGGCCTCTATGGCTACACCTTC
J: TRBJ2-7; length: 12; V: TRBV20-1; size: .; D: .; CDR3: CSARGETYEQYF; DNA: TGCAGTGCTAGAGGGGAGACCTACGAGCAGTACTTC
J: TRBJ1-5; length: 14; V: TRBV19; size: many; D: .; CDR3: CASSTGDANQPQHF; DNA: TGTGCCAGTAGTACCGGGGACGCCAATCAGCCCCAGCATTTT
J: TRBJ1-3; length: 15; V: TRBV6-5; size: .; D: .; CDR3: CASSYRTSSGNTIYF; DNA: TGTGCCAGCAGTTACAGGACATCCTCTGGAAACACCATATATTTT
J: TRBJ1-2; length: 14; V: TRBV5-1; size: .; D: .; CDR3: CASSLVGGAYGYTF; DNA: TGCGCCAGCAGCTTGGTTGGGGGCGCCTATGGCTACACCTTC
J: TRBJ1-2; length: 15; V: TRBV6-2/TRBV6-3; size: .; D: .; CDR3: CASSYRWGTLYGYTF; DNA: TGTGCCAGCAGTTATCGATGGGGGACCCTCTATGGCTACACCTTC
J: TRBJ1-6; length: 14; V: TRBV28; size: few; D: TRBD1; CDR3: CASSSGQGVSPLHF; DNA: TGTGCCAGCAGTTCGGGACAGGGGGTTTCACCCCTCCACTTT
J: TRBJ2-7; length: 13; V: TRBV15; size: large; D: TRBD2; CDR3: CATNGGTSYEQYF; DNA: TGTGCCACCAACGGGGGGACGTCCTACGAGCAGTACTTC
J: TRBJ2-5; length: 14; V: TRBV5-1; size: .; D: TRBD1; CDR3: CASSPGGVLETQYF; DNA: TGCGCCAGCAGCCCAGGGGGCGTGTTAGAGACCCAGTACTTC
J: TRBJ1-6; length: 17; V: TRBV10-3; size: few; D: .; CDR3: CAISEPSFRTANSPLHF; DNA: TGTGCCATCAGTGAGCCCTCATTTAGGACCGCGAATTCACCCCTCCACTTT
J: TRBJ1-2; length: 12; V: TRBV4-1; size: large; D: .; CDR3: CASSLDIGGYTF; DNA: TGCGCCAGCAGCCTCGATATAGGTGGCTACACCTTC
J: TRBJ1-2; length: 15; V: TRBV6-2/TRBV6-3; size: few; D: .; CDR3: CASVDGSSRRGGYTF; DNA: TGTGCCAGCGTCGATGGATCGTCTAGACGGGGTGGCTACACCTTC
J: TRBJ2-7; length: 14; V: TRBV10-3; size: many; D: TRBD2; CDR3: CATTPGLARYEQYF; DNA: TGTGCCACTACCCCGGGACTAGCTAGATACGAGCAGTACTTC
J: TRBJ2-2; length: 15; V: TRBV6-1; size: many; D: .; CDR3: CASRSGTENTGELFF; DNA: TGTGCCAGCAGGTCCGGGACGGAGAACACCGGGGAGCTGTTTTTT
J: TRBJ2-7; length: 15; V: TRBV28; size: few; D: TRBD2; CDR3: CASKLGGGAGYEQYF; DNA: TGTGCCAGCAAGCTCGGCGGGGGGGCGGGCTACGAGCAGTACTTC
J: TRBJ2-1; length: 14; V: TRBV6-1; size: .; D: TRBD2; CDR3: CASSSGKDYNEQFF; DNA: TGTGCCAGCAGCAGCGGGAAGGATTACAATGAGCAGTTCTTC
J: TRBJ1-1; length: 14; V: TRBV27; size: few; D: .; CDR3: CASSLLGVDTEAFF; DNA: TGTGCCAGCAGTCTCCTCGGGGTGGATACTGAAGCTTTCTTT
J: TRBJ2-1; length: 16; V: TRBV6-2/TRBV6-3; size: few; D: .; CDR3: CASSYSLRRRGNEQFF; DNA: TGTGCCAGCAGTTACTCGTTGAGGAGACGAGGCAATGAGCAGTTCTTC
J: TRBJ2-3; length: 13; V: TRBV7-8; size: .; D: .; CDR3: CASSRKSADTQYF; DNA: TGTGCCAGCAGCCGAAAGAGCGCAGATACGCAGTATTTT
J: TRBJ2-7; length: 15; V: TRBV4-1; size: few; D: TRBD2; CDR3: CASSQDKREGYEQYF; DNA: TGCGCCAGCAGCCAAGATAAGCGGGAGGGCTACGAGCAGTACTTC
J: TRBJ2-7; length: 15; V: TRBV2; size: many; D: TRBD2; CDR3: CASSEELADSYEQYF; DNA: TGTGCCAGCAGTGAAGAACTAGCGGACTCCTACGAGCAGTACTTC
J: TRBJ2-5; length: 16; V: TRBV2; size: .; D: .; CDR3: CASSAPRPGEPKTQYF; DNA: TGTGCCAGCAGTGCCCCCCGGCCAGGGGAGCCAAAGACCCAGTACTTC
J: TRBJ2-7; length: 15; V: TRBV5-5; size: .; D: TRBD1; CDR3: CASRHTGDLTYEQYF; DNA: TGTGCCAGCAGGCATACAGGGGACCTCACCTACGAGCAGTACTTC
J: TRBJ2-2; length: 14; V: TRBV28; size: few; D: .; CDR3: CASSWGRGTGELFF; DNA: TGTGCCAGCAGTTGGGGGAGAGGTACCGGGGAGCTGTTTTTT
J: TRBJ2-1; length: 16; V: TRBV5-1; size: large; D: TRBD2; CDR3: CASSLTGSGSGNEQFF; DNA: TGCGCCAGCAGCTTGACGGGTAGCGGGAGTGGCAATGAGCAGTTCTTC
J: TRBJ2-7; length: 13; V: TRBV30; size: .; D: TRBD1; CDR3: CAWSVHRGSEQYF; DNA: TGTGCCTGGAGTGTACACAGGGGGTCCGAGCAGTACTTC
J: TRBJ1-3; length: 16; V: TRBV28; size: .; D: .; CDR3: CASSPAGVFAGNTIYF; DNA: TGTGCCAGCAGTCCAGCCGGGGTCTTTGCTGGAAACACCATATATTTT
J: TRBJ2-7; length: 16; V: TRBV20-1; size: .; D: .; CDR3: CSATGHRDLIEREQYF; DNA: TGCAGTGCTACTGGCCATCGGGACTTAATCGAGCGAGAGCAGTACTTC
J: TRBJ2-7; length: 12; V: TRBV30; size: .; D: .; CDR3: CAWSVRGYEQYF; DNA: TGTGCCTGGAGTGTAAGGGGCTACGAGCAGTACTTC
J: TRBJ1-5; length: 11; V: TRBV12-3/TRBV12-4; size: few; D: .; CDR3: CASSLYGSQHF; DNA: TGTGCCAGCAGTTTATATGGGTCCCAGCATTTT
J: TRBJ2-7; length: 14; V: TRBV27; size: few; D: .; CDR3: CASSLRGPNYEQYF; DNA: TGTGCCAGCAGTTTACGGGGGCCCAACTACGAGCAGTACTTC
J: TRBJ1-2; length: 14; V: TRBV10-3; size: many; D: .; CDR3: CAISEDPGTYGYTF; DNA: TGTGCCATCAGTGAGGACCCAGGGACCTATGGCTACACCTTC
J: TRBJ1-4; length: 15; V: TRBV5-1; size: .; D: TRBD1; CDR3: CASSFGQGQGEKLFF; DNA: TGCGCCAGCAGCTTTGGACAGGGTCAAGGAGAAAAACTGTTTTTT
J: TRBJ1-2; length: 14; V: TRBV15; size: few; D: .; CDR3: CATSLHPGIYGYTF; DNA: TGTGCCACCAGCCTCCATCCGGGGATCTATGGCTACACCTTC
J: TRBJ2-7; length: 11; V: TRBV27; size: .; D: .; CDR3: CASSFWGEQYF; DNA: TGTGCCAGCAGTTTCTGGGGCGAGCAGTACTTC
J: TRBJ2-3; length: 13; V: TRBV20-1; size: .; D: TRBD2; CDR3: CSARMGGENTQYF; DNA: TGCAGTGCTAGGATGGGGGGGGAGAATACGCAGTATTTT
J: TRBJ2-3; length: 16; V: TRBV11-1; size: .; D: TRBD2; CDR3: CASSSGLVGVADTQYF; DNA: TGTGCCAGCAGCTCGGGACTAGTGGGGGTCGCAGATACGCAGTATTTT
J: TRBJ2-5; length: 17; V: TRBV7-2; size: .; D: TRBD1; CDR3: CASSLRRTGGGQETQYF; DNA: TGTGCCAGCAGCTTAAGGAGGACAGGGGGGGGCCAAGAGACCCAGTACTTC
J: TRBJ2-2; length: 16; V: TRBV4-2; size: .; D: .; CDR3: CASSPLGDANTGELFF; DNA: TGTGCCAGCAGTCCCCTGGGGGACGCGAACACCGGGGAGCTGTTTTTT
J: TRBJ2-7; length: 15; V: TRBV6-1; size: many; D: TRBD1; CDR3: CASSDDRVNYYEQYF; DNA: TGTGCCAGCAGCGATGACAGGGTAAATTACTACGAGCAGTACTTC
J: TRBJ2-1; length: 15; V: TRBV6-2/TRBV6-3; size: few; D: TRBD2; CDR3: CASSGLAGGGNEQFF; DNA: TGTGCCAGCAGCGGACTAGCGGGAGGTGGTAATGAGCAGTTCTTC